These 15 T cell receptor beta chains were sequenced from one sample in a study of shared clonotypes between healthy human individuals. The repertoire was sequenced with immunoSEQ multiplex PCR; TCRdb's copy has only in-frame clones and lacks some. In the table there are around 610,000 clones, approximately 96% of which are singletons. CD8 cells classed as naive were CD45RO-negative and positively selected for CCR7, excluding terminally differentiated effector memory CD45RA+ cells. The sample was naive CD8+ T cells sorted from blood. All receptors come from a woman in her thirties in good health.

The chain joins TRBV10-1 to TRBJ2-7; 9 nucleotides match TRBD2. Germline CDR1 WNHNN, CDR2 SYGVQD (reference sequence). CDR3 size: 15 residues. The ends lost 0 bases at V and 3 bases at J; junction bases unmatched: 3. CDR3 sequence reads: CASSESLAGNYEQYF. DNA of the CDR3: TGCGCCAGCAGTGAGTCGCTAGCGGGAAACTACGAGCAGTACTTC.

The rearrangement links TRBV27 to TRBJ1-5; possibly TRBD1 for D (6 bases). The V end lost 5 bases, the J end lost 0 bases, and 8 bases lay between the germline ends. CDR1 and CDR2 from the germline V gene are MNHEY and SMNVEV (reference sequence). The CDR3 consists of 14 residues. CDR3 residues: CASSGRGSNQPQHF. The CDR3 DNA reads TGTGCCAGCAGTGGCAGGGGTAGCAATCAGCCCCAGCATTTT.

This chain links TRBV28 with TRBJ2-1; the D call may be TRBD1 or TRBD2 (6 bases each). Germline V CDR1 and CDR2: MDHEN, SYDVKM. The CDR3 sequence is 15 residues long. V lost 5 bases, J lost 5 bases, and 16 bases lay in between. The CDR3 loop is CASSARGGRNNEQFF. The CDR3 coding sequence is TGTGCCAGCAGTGCTCGAGGGGGGCGAAACAATGAGCAGTTCTTC.

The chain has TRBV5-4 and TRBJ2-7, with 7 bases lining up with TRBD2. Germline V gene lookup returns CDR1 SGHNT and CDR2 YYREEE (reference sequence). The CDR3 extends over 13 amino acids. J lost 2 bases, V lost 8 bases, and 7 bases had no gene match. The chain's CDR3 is CASSAGWAYEQYF. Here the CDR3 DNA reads TGTGCCAGTTCAGCGGGATGGGCCTACGAGCAGTACTTC.

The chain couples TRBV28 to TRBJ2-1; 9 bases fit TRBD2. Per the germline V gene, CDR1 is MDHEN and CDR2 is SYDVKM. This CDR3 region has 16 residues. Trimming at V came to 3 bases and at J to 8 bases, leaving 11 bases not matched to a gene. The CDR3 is CASSLEVAGVGDEQFF. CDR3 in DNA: TGTGCCAGCAGTTTGGAGGTAGCGGGAGTTGGGGATGAGCAGTTCTTC. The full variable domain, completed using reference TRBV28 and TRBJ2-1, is DVKVTQSSRYLVKRTGEKVFLECVQDMDHENMFWYRQDPGLGLRLIYFSYDVKMKEKGDIPEGYSVSREKKERFSLILESASTNQTSMYLCASSLEVAGVGDEQFFGPGTRLTVL.

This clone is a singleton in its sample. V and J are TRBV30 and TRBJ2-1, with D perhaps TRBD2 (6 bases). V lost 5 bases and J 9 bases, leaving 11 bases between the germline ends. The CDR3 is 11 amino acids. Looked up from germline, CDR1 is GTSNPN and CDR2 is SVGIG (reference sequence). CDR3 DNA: TGTGCCTGGGCGGGGATCGGTGAGCAGTTCTTC. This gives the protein CAWAGIGEQFF. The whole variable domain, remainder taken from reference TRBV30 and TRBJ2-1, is SQTIHQWPATLVQPVGSPLSLECTVEGTSNPNLYWYRQAAGRGLQLLFYSVGIGQISSEVPQNLSASRPQDRQFILSSKKLLLSDSGFYLCAWAGIGEQFFGPGTRLTVL.

The CDR3 nucleotides read TGTGCCAGCAGTTTCATGACAGGCTTCAATCAGCCCCAGCATTTT. Protein: CASSFMTGFNQPQHF. This chain connects TRBV28 to TRBJ1-5; the D gene is possibly TRBD1 (6 bases). Trimming removed 3 bases at V and 3 bases at J, with 12 bases between. The CDR3 extends over 15 amino acids. CDR1 and CDR2 (germline): MDHEN, SYDVKM.

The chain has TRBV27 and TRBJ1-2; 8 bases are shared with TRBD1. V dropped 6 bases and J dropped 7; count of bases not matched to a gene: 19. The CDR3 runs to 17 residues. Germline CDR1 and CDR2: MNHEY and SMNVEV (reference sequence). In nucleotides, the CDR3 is TGTGCCAGCAGCTTAGGGGCAGGGGGCGATTTAAGAATTGGCTACACCTTC. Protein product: CASSLGAGGDLRIGYTF.

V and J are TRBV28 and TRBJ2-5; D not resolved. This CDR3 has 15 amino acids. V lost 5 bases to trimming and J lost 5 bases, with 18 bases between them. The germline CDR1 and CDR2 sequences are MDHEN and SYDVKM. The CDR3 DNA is TGTGCCAGCAGTCCCAGGACGCACTTTTGGGAGACCCAGTACTTC. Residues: CASSPRTHFWETQYF.

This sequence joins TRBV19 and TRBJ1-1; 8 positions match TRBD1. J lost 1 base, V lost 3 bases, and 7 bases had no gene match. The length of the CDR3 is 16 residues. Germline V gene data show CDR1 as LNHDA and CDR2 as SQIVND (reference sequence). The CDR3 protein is CASSMEWQGANTEAFF. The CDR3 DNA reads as TGTGCCAGTAGTATGGAGTGGCAGGGGGCGAACACTGAAGCTTTCTTT.

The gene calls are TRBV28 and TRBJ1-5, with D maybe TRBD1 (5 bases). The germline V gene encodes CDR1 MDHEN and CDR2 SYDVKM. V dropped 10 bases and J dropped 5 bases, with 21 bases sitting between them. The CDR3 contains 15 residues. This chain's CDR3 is CATQKVRGSYQPQHF. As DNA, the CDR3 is TGTGCCACCCAGAAGGTGCGGGGGTCTTATCAGCCCCAGCATTTT.

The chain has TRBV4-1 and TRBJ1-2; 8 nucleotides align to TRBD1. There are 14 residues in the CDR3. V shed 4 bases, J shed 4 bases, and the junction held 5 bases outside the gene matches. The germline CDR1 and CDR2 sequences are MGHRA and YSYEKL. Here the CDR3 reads CASSPGQGGYGYTF. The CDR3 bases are TGCGCCAGCAGCCCTGGACAGGGTGGCTATGGCTACACCTTC.

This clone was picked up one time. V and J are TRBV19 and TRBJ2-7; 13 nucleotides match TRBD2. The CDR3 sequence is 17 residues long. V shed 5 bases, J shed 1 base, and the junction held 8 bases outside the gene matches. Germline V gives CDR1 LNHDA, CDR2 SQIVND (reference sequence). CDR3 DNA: TGTGCCAGTAGTCTCGGACTAGCGGGAGCTTCGTCCTACGAGCAGTACTTC. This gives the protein CASSLGLAGASSYEQYF.

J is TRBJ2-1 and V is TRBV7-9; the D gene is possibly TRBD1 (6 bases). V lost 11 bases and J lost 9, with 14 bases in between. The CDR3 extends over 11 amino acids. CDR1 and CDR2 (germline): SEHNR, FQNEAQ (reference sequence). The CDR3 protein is CAGYRDGEQFF. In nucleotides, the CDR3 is TGTGCCGGTTACAGGGACGGTGAGCAGTTCTTC.

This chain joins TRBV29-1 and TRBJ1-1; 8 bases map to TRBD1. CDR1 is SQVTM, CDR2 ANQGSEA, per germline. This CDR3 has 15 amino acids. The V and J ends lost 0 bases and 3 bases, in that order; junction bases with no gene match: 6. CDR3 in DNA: TGCAGCGTTGAAGATCCGGGACAGGCGTACACTGAAGCTTTCTTT. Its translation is CSVEDPGQAYTEAFF. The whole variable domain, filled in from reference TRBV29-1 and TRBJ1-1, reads SAVISQKPSRDICQRGTSLTIQCQVDSQVTMMFWYRQQPGQSLTLIATANQGSEATYESGFVIDKFPISRPNLTFSTLTVSNMSPEDSSIYLCSVEDPGQAYTEAFFGQGTRLTVV.